This passage covers 32 T cell receptor beta chains from one sample sequenced in a study of blood T cell repertoires in COVID-19. The assay was immunoSEQ multiplex PCR, and TCRdb's table has in-frame clones only and misses some. Among roughly 300,000 clones listed, about 83% were seen once. Material: peripheral blood. The receptors here all came from a woman aged 45-60 years with acute or convalescent COVID-19.

This clone has only a few counts. The chain employs TRBV28 and TRBJ2-7; D is possibly TRBD1 (6 bases). V shed 5 bases and J shed 6 bases, with 17 bases lying between them. This CDR3 region has 14 residues. Germline V CDR1 and CDR2: MDHEN, SYDVKM. The CDR3 reads CASSPFGQSREQYF. In DNA, the CDR3 is TGTGCCAGCAGTCCGTTTGGACAGAGCCGCGAGCAGTACTTC.

This clone appeared a few times. The V gene is TRBV12-2, the J gene TRBJ1-5; the table calls TRBD1, which could not be checked here. TRBV12-2 is shown as a pseudogene. The CDR3 totals 14 residues. CDR3 nucleotide sequence: TGTGCAAGTCGCTTAGGGACAGCTAGGCAGCCCCAGCATTTT. As protein: CASRLGTARQPQHF.

The chain links TRBV6-5 to TRBJ1-1; D not resolved. The germline V and J ends were trimmed by 2 bases and 1 base, with 11 bases remaining between them. Per the germline V gene, CDR1 is MNHEY and CDR2 is SVGAGI. The length of the CDR3 is 15 residues. The CDR3 DNA follows: TGTGCCAGCAGTTACAGGAGGAATGCGAACACTGAAGCTTTCTTT. This gives the protein CASSYRRNANTEAFF.

The chain joins TRBV7-9 to TRBJ2-3; possibly TRBD2 for D (7 bases). The ends were cut back, 7 bases at V and 10 bases at J, with 18 bases in the middle. Germline values: CDR1 SEHNR, CDR2 FQNEAQ (reference sequence). The CDR3 contains 13 residues. The CDR3 nucleotides are TGTGCCAGCATACAGACAGGTGCGGGGGCGCAGTATTTT. Translating gives CASIQTGAGAQYF.

The rearrangement links TRBV5-4 to TRBJ2-1, with D maybe TRBD2 (6 bases). V was clipped by 1 base and J by 0 bases, with 8 bases between them. Germline CDR1 SGHNT, CDR2 YYREEE (reference sequence). The CDR3 spans 15 residues. Written as DNA, the CDR3 is TGTGCCAGCAGCTTGACCGGGAGCTCCTACAATGAGCAGTTCTTC. Translated, it gives CASSLTGSSYNEQFF.

The chain is built from TRBV11-1 and TRBJ1-2; TRBD1 agrees at 8 bases. CDR1 is SGHAT, CDR2 FQDESV, per germline (reference sequence). This CDR3 region has 15 residues. The V gene end was trimmed by 8 bases and the J gene end by 4 bases; junction bases not matched to a gene: 12. The CDR3 region has the DNA TGTGCCAGCGGACAGGGTAAAGTTTCCCTCTATGGCTACACCTTC. Its protein is CASGQGKVSLYGYTF. Using reference TRBV11-1 and TRBJ1-2 for the parts outside the CDR3, the full variable domain is EAEVAQSPRYKITEKSQAVAFWCDPISGHATLYWYRQILGQGPELLVQFQDESVVDDSQLPKDRFSAERLKGVDSTLKIQPAELGDSAMYLCASGQGKVSLYGYTFGSGTRLTVV.

The genes are TRBV28 and TRBJ2-5; 10 bases map to TRBD2. The junction had 17 bases not matched to a gene; V was cut back by 6 bases and J by 4 bases. The length of the CDR3 is 18 residues. Germline V gene sequence: CDR1 MDHEN, CDR2 SYDVKM. CDR3 in DNA: TGTGCCAGCAGAGTTTACCATTCGGGGCTAGCGGGAGTAGAGACCCAGTACTTC. As protein: CASRVYHSGLAGVETQYF.

J is TRBJ1-3 and V is TRBV6-1; D not resolved. The CDR3 contains 13 residues. V lost 1 base and J 3 bases, leaving 4 bases between the germline ends. Germline values: CDR1 MNHNS, CDR2 SASEGT. The CDR3 DNA follows: TGTGCCAGCAGTGAAGACAGTGGAAACACCATATATTTT. This translates into CASSEDSGNTIYF.

V and J are TRBV18 and TRBJ2-2, with 14 bases fitting TRBD2. The CDR3 is 18 residues long. V lost 3 bases and J lost 4; bases outside the gene matches: 7. Germline values: CDR1 KGHSH, CDR2 LQKENI. CDR3 coding DNA: TGTGCCAGCTCACCCCCTGGAGGACTAGCGGGGGGCACCGGGGAGCTGTTTTTT. It encodes CASSPPGGLAGGTGELFF. The whole variable domain, filled in from reference TRBV18 and TRBJ2-2, reads NAGVMQNPRHLVRRRGQEARLRCSPMKGHSHVYWYRQLPEEGLKFMVYLQKENIIDESGMPKERFSAEFPKEGPSILRIQQVVRGDSAAYFCASSPPGGLAGGTGELFFGEGSRLTVL.

The rearrangement uses TRBV20-1 and TRBJ2-7, with 10 bases matching TRBD1. This CDR3 comprises 18 residues. Per germline, CDR1 DFQATT and CDR2 SNEGSKA (reference sequence). V was clipped by 3 bases and J by 2 bases; unmatched bases: 16. The CDR3 coding sequence is TGCAGTGCTAGTGACCCGCGACAGGGGGCTATAAGCACCTACGAGCAGTACTTC. The encoded protein is CSASDPRQGAISTYEQYF.

The V gene is TRBV6-1, the J gene TRBJ2-4, with 7 bases identical to TRBD2. V shed 2 bases, J shed 0 bases, and the junction held 7 bases outside the gene matches. Germline-derived CDR1 and CDR2 are MNHNS and SASEGT. The length of the CDR3 is 17 residues. As DNA, the CDR3 is TGTGCCAGCAGTGAACGTTGGCGGGAGCGAGCCAAAAACATTCAGTACTTC. Protein sequence: CASSERWRERAKNIQYF.

This chain links TRBV6-1 with TRBJ1-4; no reliable D call. There are 15 residues in the CDR3. Trimming took off 1 base at V and 0 bases at J, with 6 bases between the two ends. Germline values: CDR1 MNHNS, CDR2 SASEGT. In DNA form, the CDR3 reads TGTGCCAGCAGTGAAGATCGTGCAACTAATGAAAAACTGTTTTTT. Translation: CASSEDRATNEKLFF.

The chain combines TRBV5-1 with TRBJ2-4; 10 bases line up with TRBD1. This CDR3 is built from 20 residues. J gave up 0 bases and V 1 base, and 13 bases lay outside the gene matches. CDR1 SGHRS and CDR2 YFSETQ come from the germline V gene. CDR3 nucleotides: TGCGCCAGCAGCTTGCGCCCGCCGGGACAGGGGACTCTAGCCAAAAACATTCAGTACTTC. Amino acids: CASSLRPPGQGTLAKNIQYF.

V usage is TRBV5-8 and J usage is TRBJ1-1, with D perhaps TRBD1 (6 bases). Germline V CDR1 and CDR2: SGHTS, YDEGEE. Trimming left V 3 bases short and J 1 base short, with 13 bases between. The CDR3 is 15 residues long. This chain's CDR3 is CASSSYGQTNTEAFF. For the CDR3, the DNA is TGTGCCAGCAGCTCATACGGACAGACGAACACTGAAGCTTTCTTT. The entire variable domain, with the rest obtained from reference TRBV5-8 and TRBJ1-1, is as follows: EAGVTQSPTHLIKTRGQQATLRCSPISGHTSVYWYQQALGLGLQFLLWYDEGEERNRGNFPPRFSGRQFPNYSSELNVNALELEDSALYLCASSSYGQTNTEAFFGQGTRLTVV.

This chain connects TRBV2 to TRBJ1-6; possible D gene TRBD1, 5 bases. Per germline, CDR1 SNHLY and CDR2 FYNNEI. Between the trimmed V and J ends, which lost 4 bases and 7 bases, there was a span of 14 bases. The length of the CDR3 is 15 residues. The CDR3 sequence is CASSASTARNSPLHF. CDR3 bases: TGTGCCAGCAGTGCCTCGACAGCCAGGAATTCACCCCTCCACTTT.

The J gene is TRBJ2-7, the V gene TRBV12-3 or TRBV12-4, with TRBD1 identical over 7 bases. This CDR3 comprises 13 residues. V shed 7 bases, J shed 6 bases, and the junction held 9 bases outside the gene matches. Here the CDR3 DNA reads TGTGCCAGCACCAGGGACAGTCTCTCCGAGCAGTACTTC. Protein: CASTRDSLSEQYF.

Only one count was recorded for this clone. The V and J genes are TRBV6-6 and TRBJ1-2, with 12 nucleotides matching TRBD1. The CDR3 runs 16 residues. CDR1 is MNHNY and CDR2 is SVGAGI in the germline V gene (reference sequence). V gave up 10 bases and J gave up 7 bases; unmatched junction bases: 16. The DNA of the CDR3 is TGTGCCACTATAGGGACAGGGGGCGCTCCAACCACTGGCTACACCTTC. Its protein is CATIGTGGAPTTGYTF.

The rearrangement links TRBV4-1 to TRBJ2-1, with 10 bases that match TRBD2. Losses at the gene ends were 5 bases for V and 4 bases for J; bases not matched to a gene: 8. This CDR3 contains 16 residues. Germline V gives CDR1 MGHRA, CDR2 YSYEKL. CDR3: CASSEAAGGVYNEQFF. The CDR3 DNA sequence: TGCGCCAGCAGCGAAGCAGCGGGAGGGGTATACAATGAGCAGTTCTTC.

The chain has TRBV27 and TRBJ2-1; D unresolved. V dropped 2 bases and J dropped 4 bases, with 12 bases sitting between them. The CDR3 has 15 residues. CDR1 MNHEY and CDR2 SMNVEV come from the germline V gene (reference sequence). CDR3 in amino acids: CASSLGPMTYNEQFF. In DNA form, the CDR3 reads TGTGCCAGCAGTTTAGGCCCGATGACTTACAATGAGCAGTTCTTC.

This clone appeared once. The chain joins TRBV27 to TRBJ2-7, with 9 positions matching TRBD1. Losses at the gene ends were 2 bases for V and 3 bases for J; bases not matched to a gene: 5. Germline values: CDR1 MNHEY, CDR2 SMNVEV (reference sequence). CDR3 length: 15 residues. This chain's CDR3 is CASSLLRTGVYEQYF. Here the CDR3 DNA reads TGTGCCAGCAGTTTACTCCGGACAGGGGTCTACGAGCAGTACTTC.

CDR3 region: CASSYADRTRYGYTF. The CDR3 nucleotides read TGTGCCAGCAGTTACGCTGACAGGACTCGCTATGGCTACACCTTC. This chain links TRBV6-6 with TRBJ1-2; D possibly corresponds to TRBD1 (6 bases). The CDR3 runs to 15 residues. CDR1 and CDR2 from the germline V gene are MNHNY and SVGAGI (reference sequence). The V gene lost 2 bases and the J gene lost 4 bases, with 14 bases spanning the gap.

The rearrangement joins TRBV6-2 or TRBV6-3 to TRBJ2-1; 7 bases fit TRBD1. Germline V lookup: CDR1 MNHEY, CDR2 SVGEGT. The CDR3 extends over 15 amino acids. The V and J ends lost 6 bases and 4 bases, in that order; junction bases with no gene match: 9. The CDR3 bases are TGTGCCAGCAGCCTACAGGGGCCTTCTTACAATGAGCAGTTCTTC. Translation gives CASSLQGPSYNEQFF.

The chain is built from TRBV11-3 and TRBJ2-1; possibly TRBD2 for D (6 bases). Germline values: CDR1 SGHNT, CDR2 YENEEA. There are 14 residues in the CDR3. V was clipped by 4 bases and J by 10 bases, with 17 bases between them. CDR3 sequence: CASSSLGGGNEQFF. DNA for the CDR3: TGTGCCAGCAGCTCTTTGGGAGGAGGGAACGAGCAGTTCTTC.

The V gene is TRBV6-2 or TRBV6-3, the J gene TRBJ2-7, with TRBD1 matching 8 bases. The V segment lost 3 bases and the J segment 5 bases; nucleotides outside the gene matches: 6. The CDR3 contains 14 residues. In germline, CDR1 is MNHEY, CDR2 SVGEGT. CDR3 bases: TGTGCCAGCAGTTATGGGGCAGGGGGCGACGAGCAGTACTTC. Protein: CASSYGAGGDEQYF.

The CDR3 region is CASSVDLQGPAYEQYF. The CDR3 nucleotides read TGTGCCAGCAGCGTAGACCTGCAGGGGCCCGCCTACGAGCAGTACTTC. The chain combines TRBV9 with TRBJ2-7; weak D call: TRBD1 (6 bases). In germline, CDR1 is SGDLS, CDR2 YYNGEE. The CDR3 is 16 residues long. Trimming stripped 0 bases from V and 2 bases from J, with 15 bases between.

The chain employs TRBV24-1 and TRBJ2-4; 7 bases are a match to TRBD2. The length of the CDR3 is 13 residues. Looked up from germline, CDR1 is KGHDR and CDR2 is SFDVKD. After removal of 5 bases from V and 6 bases from J, the junction contained 3 bases not matched to a gene. The CDR3, as DNA: TGTGCCACCAGTGGTGGCGGGAGAAACATTCAGTACTTC. Encoded protein: CATSGGGRNIQYF.

For this clone: Other nucleotide sequences in the sample specify the same CDR3. The J gene is TRBJ2-1, the V gene TRBV7-9, with D hard to call. This CDR3 region has 14 residues. Germline values: CDR1 SEHNR, CDR2 FQNEAQ (reference sequence). V gave up 4 bases and J gave up 1 base, with 8 bases separating them. The CDR3 loop is CASSSSGSYNEQFF. For the CDR3, the DNA is TGTGCCAGCAGCTCCTCCGGGTCCTACAATGAGCAGTTCTTC.

The V call is TRBV3-1 (or the pseudogene TRBV3-2), the J call TRBJ1-3, with D maybe TRBD1 (6 bases). The V and J ends lost 4 bases and 1 base respectively, with 11 bases between them. The CDR3 has 15 residues. Germline V CDR1 and CDR2: LGHDT, YNNKEL (reference sequence). DNA of the CDR3: TGTGCCAGCAGCCTCGGAAGGGGGTCTGGAAACACCATATATTTT. Amino acids: CASSLGRGSGNTIYF.

The V call is TRBV18, the J call TRBJ2-1; a possible D gene is TRBD1 (5 bases). This CDR3 is 14 amino acids long. V lost 2 bases, J lost 3 bases, and 8 bases lay in between. Germline-derived CDR1 and CDR2 are KGHSH and LQKENI. CDR3 residues: CASSPVTDYNEQFF. CDR3 nucleotide sequence: TGTGCCAGCTCACCAGTGACAGACTACAATGAGCAGTTCTTC.

The gene calls are TRBV28 and TRBJ2-7; D may be TRBD1 (6 bases). Deletions cut 6 bases from V and 3 bases from J, with 15 bases between. The germline gives CDR1 MDHEN, CDR2 SYDVKM. There are 14 residues in the CDR3. CDR3 in amino acids: CASSPTGLLYEQYF. The CDR3 nucleotides read TGTGCCAGCAGCCCTACAGGGCTGCTCTACGAGCAGTACTTC.

The chain carries TRBV2 and TRBJ2-7, with D perhaps TRBD1 (5 bases). Trimming took 11 bases from V and 2 from J, leaving 16 bases between them. Germline V gives CDR1 SNHLY, CDR2 FYNNEI. This CDR3 region has 13 residues. DNA for the CDR3: TGTGCCTCCAGGGTAATTAGTCCCTACGAGCAGTACTTC. As protein: CASRVISPYEQYF.

This rearrangement joins TRBV7-9 to TRBJ2-7; 7 nucleotides line up with TRBD2. This CDR3 spans 13 amino acids. Germline lookup yields CDR1 SEHNR and CDR2 FQNEAQ (reference sequence). V shed 4 bases and J 5 bases; nucleotides not matched to a gene: 5. The CDR3 coding sequence is TGTGCCAGCAGCTCGCGGGAGTCCGACGAGCAGTACTTC. Translating gives CASSSRESDEQYF.